This record concerns one T cell receptor (beta chain) sequence. Its antigen is still unknown. This specimen belongs to a study of CD8+ T cells in alopecia areata. Sequencing relied on a cDNA template that was reverse transcribed from extracted RNA. Sequencing used immunoSEQ multiplex PCR; TCRdb keeps in-frame clones, though not all of them. The table lists around 34,000 clones, around 50% of them singletons. V was cut by 2 bases and J by 2 bases, with 11 bases left in between. The germline CDR1 and CDR2 sequences are MNHEY and SMNVEV (reference sequence). The CDR3 is 15 amino acids. Alopecia areata patients had lesional scalp punch biopsies and peripheral blood taken from them. Study results and limitations: Normal-skin resident alphabeta T cells also appear among scalp sample sequences. Patients shared TCRs less clearly than mice did, possibly owing to HLA. Compared with normal scalp, lesional scalp had higher clonality and more expanded CD8+ clones.

The TCR originated in a human donor with alopecia areata. The V call is TRBV27, the J call TRBJ2-3; D is unclear. The sample taken for sequencing was NKG2D-high CD8+ T cells sorted from blood. The CDR3 coding sequence is TGTGCCAGCAGTTTAAGGGCCAGGTCCACAGATACGCAGTATTTT. Translated, it gives CASSLRARSTDTQYF.